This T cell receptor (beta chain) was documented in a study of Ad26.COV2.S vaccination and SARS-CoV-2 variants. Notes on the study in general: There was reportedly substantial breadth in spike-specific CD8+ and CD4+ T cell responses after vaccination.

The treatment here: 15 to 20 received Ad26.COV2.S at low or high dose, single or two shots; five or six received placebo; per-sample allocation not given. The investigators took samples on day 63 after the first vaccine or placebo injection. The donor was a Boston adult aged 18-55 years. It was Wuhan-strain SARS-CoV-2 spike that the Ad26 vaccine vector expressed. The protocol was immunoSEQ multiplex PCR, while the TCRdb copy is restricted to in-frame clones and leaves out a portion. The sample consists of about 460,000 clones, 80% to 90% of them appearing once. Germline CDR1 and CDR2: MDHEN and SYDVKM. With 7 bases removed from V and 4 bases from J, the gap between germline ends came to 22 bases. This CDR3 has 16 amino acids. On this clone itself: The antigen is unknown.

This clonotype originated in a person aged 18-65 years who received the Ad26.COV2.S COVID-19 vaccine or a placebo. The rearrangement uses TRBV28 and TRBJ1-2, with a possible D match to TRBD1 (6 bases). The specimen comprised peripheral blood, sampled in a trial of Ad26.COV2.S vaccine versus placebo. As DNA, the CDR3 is TGTGCCAGCACCCCTAACGGCGGGGGCCGGGGCTATGGCTACACCTTC. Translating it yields CASTPNGGGRGYGYTF.